This is a list of T cell receptor beta chains from one sample in a study of cytomegalovirus exposure and HLA in healthy donors. Repertoires were generated with immunoSEQ multiplex PCR, while TCRdb's copy carries only in-frame clones and drops some. Of fewer than 140,000 clones detected, approximately 80% appear once; the ten largest clones hold roughly 3.6%. The material sequenced was PBMCs. Every receptor here comes from a man aged 55 to 70 in good health and CMV-seronegative. The CDR3 runs from the conserved cysteine through the conserved F or W. A D gene is named only where the DNA matches it firmly. Clone size, where shown, is once, few, many, or a class for clones that have expanded.

j_gene: TRBJ2-1; abundance: -; d_gene: -; v_gene: TRBV19; CDR3aa: CASMGQGAYNEQFF; CDR3nt: TGTGCCAGTATGGGCCAGGGTGCCTACAATGAGCAGTTCTTC
j_gene: TRBJ1-1; abundance: -; d_gene: -; v_gene: TRBV2; CDR3aa: CASSEDSGEAFF; CDR3nt: TGTGCCAGCAGTGAAGACTCGGGGGAAGCTTTCTTT
j_gene: TRBJ1-5; abundance: -; d_gene: -; v_gene: TRBV27; CDR3aa: CASSFVGGNQPQHF; CDR3nt: TGTGCCAGCAGTTTCGTGGGCGGCAATCAGCCCCAGCATTTT
j_gene: TRBJ2-5; abundance: -; d_gene: TRBD1; v_gene: TRBV15; CDR3aa: CATSRGTSTGRKETQYF; CDR3nt: TGTGCCACCAGCAGAGGGACTTCGACAGGGAGAAAAGAGACCCAGTACTTC
j_gene: TRBJ2-7; abundance: -; d_gene: -; v_gene: TRBV7-2; CDR3aa: CASSFLRSAYEQYF; CDR3nt: TGTGCCAGCAGCTTCCTGCGTAGCGCCTACGAGCAGTACTTC
j_gene: TRBJ2-2; abundance: -; d_gene: -; v_gene: TRBV7-2; CDR3aa: CASSVAPGLYGELFF; CDR3nt: TGTGCCAGCAGCGTAGCACCAGGGTTGTACGGGGAGCTGTTTTTT
j_gene: TRBJ1-3; abundance: -; d_gene: -; v_gene: TRBV5-1; CDR3aa: CASSLGQVDTIYF; CDR3nt: TGCGCCAGCAGCTTGGGACAGGTGGACACCATATATTTT
j_gene: TRBJ2-3; abundance: once; d_gene: -; v_gene: TRBV29-1; CDR3aa: CSVVGGVSADTQYF; CDR3nt: TGCAGCGTTGTCGGGGGAGTGAGCGCAGATACGCAGTATTTT
j_gene: TRBJ2-1; abundance: -; d_gene: -; v_gene: TRBV6-1; CDR3aa: CASRLDSPEQFF; CDR3nt: TGTGCCAGCAGATTGGACAGTCCCGAGCAGTTCTTC
j_gene: TRBJ2-5; abundance: once; d_gene: TRBD2; v_gene: TRBV18; CDR3aa: CASSSASGDETQYF; CDR3nt: TGTGCCAGCTCATCAGCGAGCGGGGACGAGACCCAGTACTTC
j_gene: TRBJ1-3; abundance: -; d_gene: -; v_gene: TRBV27; CDR3aa: CASSSYPTGSGNTIYF; CDR3nt: TGTGCCAGCAGTTCTTACCCGACAGGTTCTGGAAACACCATATATTTT
j_gene: TRBJ1-4; abundance: -; d_gene: -; v_gene: TRBV6-6; CDR3aa: CASSYGDTKREKLFF; CDR3nt: TGTGCCAGCAGTTACGGGGACACAAAACGGGAAAAACTGTTTTTT
j_gene: TRBJ1-5; abundance: -; d_gene: -; v_gene: TRBV2; CDR3aa: CASSAAGLGNQPQHF; CDR3nt: TGTGCCAGCAGTGCGGCGGGGTTGGGCAATCAGCCCCAGCATTTT
j_gene: TRBJ1-1; abundance: few; d_gene: -; v_gene: TRBV7-9; CDR3aa: CASSAGVGARLQAFF; CDR3nt: TGTGCCAGCAGCGCAGGAGTGGGGGCGCGCCTTCAAGCTTTCTTT
j_gene: TRBJ1-2; abundance: -; d_gene: -; v_gene: TRBV2; CDR3aa: CASSESRGSGYTF; CDR3nt: TGTGCCAGCAGTGAATCCAGGGGTAGTGGCTACACCTTC
j_gene: TRBJ1-1; abundance: once; d_gene: -; v_gene: TRBV25-1; CDR3aa: CAPTEAFF; CDR3nt: TGTGCTCCGACTGAAGCTTTCTTT
j_gene: TRBJ2-6; abundance: -; d_gene: -; v_gene: TRBV5-1; CDR3aa: CASSDQGAHGANVLTF; CDR3nt: TGCGCCAGCAGCGATCAAGGGGCGCATGGGGCCAACGTCCTGACTTTC
j_gene: TRBJ2-1; abundance: -; d_gene: -; v_gene: TRBV5-1; CDR3aa: CASSPLADDEQFF; CDR3nt: TGCGCCAGCAGCCCCTTAGCCGACGATGAGCAGTTCTTC
j_gene: TRBJ2-5; abundance: -; d_gene: TRBD2; v_gene: TRBV18; CDR3aa: CASSASGTSGGYQETQYF; CDR3nt: TGTGCCAGCTCCGCATCGGGGACTAGCGGGGGGTACCAAGAGACCCAGTACTTC
j_gene: TRBJ1-1; abundance: -; d_gene: TRBD1; v_gene: TRBV5-1; CDR3aa: CASSLDWDRRNTEAFF; CDR3nt: TGCGCCAGCAGCTTGGATTGGGACAGACGGAACACTGAAGCTTTCTTT
j_gene: TRBJ2-5; abundance: -; d_gene: -; v_gene: TRBV6-5; CDR3aa: CASSFQTTQETQYF; CDR3nt: TGTGCCAGCAGTTTTCAGACTACCCAAGAGACCCAGTACTTC
j_gene: TRBJ2-1; abundance: -; d_gene: TRBD2; v_gene: TRBV5-1; CDR3aa: CASSREAGSYNEQFF; CDR3nt: TGCGCCAGCTCCCGGGAAGCGGGGTCCTACAATGAGCAGTTCTTC
j_gene: TRBJ1-2; abundance: few; d_gene: -; v_gene: TRBV4-1; CDR3aa: CASSHQGAGFDYGYTF; CDR3nt: TGCGCCAGCAGCCACCAAGGGGCAGGGTTTGACTATGGCTACACCTTC
j_gene: TRBJ2-1; abundance: -; d_gene: -; v_gene: TRBV7-2; CDR3aa: CASSLRQGQYNEQFF; CDR3nt: TGTGCCAGCAGCTTACGCCAGGGCCAATACAATGAGCAGTTCTTC
j_gene: TRBJ2-6; abundance: -; d_gene: -; v_gene: TRBV4-3; CDR3aa: CASSPPLLGGANVLTF; CDR3nt: TGCGCCAGCAGCCCACCCCTACTGGGCGGGGCCAACGTCCTGACTTTC
j_gene: TRBJ2-5; abundance: few; d_gene: TRBD1; v_gene: TRBV4-1; CDR3aa: CASSQDRWTGGGGETQYF; CDR3nt: TGCGCCAGCAGCCAAGATCGGTGGACAGGGGGCGGAGGGGAGACCCAGTACTTC
j_gene: TRBJ2-1; abundance: -; d_gene: -; v_gene: TRBV5-4; CDR3aa: CASSLTQNNEQFF; CDR3nt: TGTGCCAGCAGCTTGACACAGAACAATGAGCAGTTCTTC
j_gene: TRBJ1-1; abundance: few; d_gene: -; v_gene: TRBV29-1; CDR3aa: CSVEPRAGTEAFF; CDR3nt: TGCAGCGTTGAACCCAGGGCTGGGACTGAAGCTTTCTTT
j_gene: TRBJ2-3; abundance: -; d_gene: -; v_gene: TRBV28; CDR3aa: CASSLDRTRDTQYF; CDR3nt: TGTGCCAGCAGCCTCGACAGAACCAGAGATACGCAGTATTTT
j_gene: TRBJ1-3; abundance: -; d_gene: TRBD1; v_gene: TRBV7-2; CDR3aa: CASSPRQGTWTGNTIYF; CDR3nt: TGTGCCAGCAGCCCCAGACAGGGGACTTGGACTGGAAACACCATATATTTT
j_gene: TRBJ2-3; abundance: -; d_gene: TRBD2; v_gene: TRBV18; CDR3aa: CASSPRGGTDTQYF; CDR3nt: TGTGCCAGCTCACCTCGGGGGGGCACAGATACGCAGTATTTT
j_gene: TRBJ1-4; abundance: few; d_gene: TRBD1; v_gene: TRBV5-1; CDR3aa: CASSLLPPAGGSEKLFF; CDR3nt: TGCGCCAGCAGCTTGCTTCCCCCGGCAGGGGGCAGTGAAAAACTGTTTTTT
j_gene: TRBJ1-2; abundance: -; d_gene: TRBD1; v_gene: TRBV5-6; CDR3aa: CASSLYRDRNYGYTF; CDR3nt: TGTGCCAGCAGCTTATATCGGGACAGAAACTATGGCTACACCTTC
j_gene: TRBJ1-1; abundance: -; d_gene: -; v_gene: TRBV6-5; CDR3aa: CASSYSWGSMNTEAFF; CDR3nt: TGTGCCAGCAGTTACTCGTGGGGCTCGATGAACACTGAAGCTTTCTTT
j_gene: TRBJ2-5; abundance: -; d_gene: TRBD2; v_gene: TRBV7-9; CDR3aa: CASSLASGGQETQYF; CDR3nt: TGTGCCAGCAGCTTAGCTTCGGGGGGACAAGAGACCCAGTACTTC
j_gene: TRBJ2-6; abundance: -; d_gene: -; v_gene: TRBV30; CDR3aa: CAWSWAGSGANVLTF; CDR3nt: TGTGCCTGGAGTTGGGCAGGGTCTGGGGCCAACGTCCTGACTTTC
j_gene: TRBJ1-2; abundance: few; d_gene: -; v_gene: TRBV5-1; CDR3aa: CASSWESEGYGYTF; CDR3nt: TGCGCCAGCAGTTGGGAGTCGGAGGGCTATGGCTACACCTTC
j_gene: TRBJ2-7; abundance: -; d_gene: TRBD2; v_gene: TRBV6-1; CDR3aa: CASSEKAGGPYEQYF; CDR3nt: TGTGCCAGCAGTGAAAAGGCGGGGGGCCCCTACGAGCAGTACTTC
j_gene: TRBJ1-1; abundance: -; d_gene: TRBD1; v_gene: TRBV5-1; CDR3aa: CASSPGTAGREAFF; CDR3nt: TGCGCCAGCAGCCCCGGGACAGCCGGGCGTGAAGCTTTCTTT